Presented here are 27 T cell receptor beta chains from one specimen sequenced in a study of CD8+CD57+ T cells in acquired aplastic anemia. Whoever was chosen for sequencing had shown CD8+CD57+ cell expansion by flow cytometry. Genomic DNA was employed as the template in profiling TCR beta VDJ and CDR3. In TCRdb, the reads were re-called with MiXCR into one record per CDR3 protein. The table has around 150,000 distinct CDR3 sequences, over 70% seen once. The specimen was sorted CD4+, CD8+, or CD8+CD57+ T cells (not recorded which) from PBMCs. Every receptor here comes from a human donor with aplastic anemia.

The gene calls are TRBV4-1 and TRBJ2-5; 8 bases fit TRBD1. The germline CDR1 and CDR2 sequences are MGHRA and YSYEKL. V shed 0 bases, J shed 1 base, and the junction held 7 bases outside the gene matches. This CDR3 region has 17 residues. The CDR3 nucleotides are TGCGCCAGCAGCCAAGATGACCTGACAGGGGCCCAAGAGACCCAGTACTTC. It codes for CASSQDDLTGAQETQYF.

The J gene is TRBJ1-1, the V gene TRBV24-1; D might be TRBD1 (5 bases). The CDR3 is 17 amino acids. V was shortened by 1 base and J by 4 bases, with 18 bases between the two germline ends. Germline CDR1 reads KGHDR; CDR2 reads SFDVKD. DNA of the CDR3: TGTGCCACCAGTGATTTTATTCAGCTACTGGGGGTCACTGAAGCTTTCTTT. Translation: CATSDFIQLLGVTEAFF.

The CDR3 spells CASSLGTGEWATEAFF. CDR3 DNA sequence: TGTGCCAGCAGCTTGGGGACAGGGGAATGGGCCACTGAAGCTTTCTTT. The V gene is TRBV5-5, the J gene TRBJ1-1, with TRBD1 matching 9 bases. The germline CDR1 and CDR2 sequences are SGHKS and YYEKEE (reference sequence). V lost 0 bases, J lost 4 bases, and 7 bases stayed unmatched. The CDR3 runs to 16 residues. Looking up the rest from reference TRBV5-5 and TRBJ1-1 gives the full variable domain: DAGVTQSPTHLIKTRGQQVTLRCSPISGHKSVSWYQQVLGQGPQFIFQYYEKEERGRGNFPDRFSARQFPNYSSELNVNALLLGDSALYLCASSLGTGEWATEAFFGQGTRLTVV.

The rearrangement joins TRBV24-1 to TRBJ1-1; 7 positions agree with TRBD1. This CDR3 region has 11 residues. V shed 9 bases and J 11 bases; nucleotides not matched to a gene: 8. CDR1 and CDR2 from the germline V gene are KGHDR and SFDVKD. The CDR3 spells CATRDSPKAFF. The CDR3 DNA reads TGTGCCACCCGGGACAGCCCCAAGGCTTTCTTT.

The chain joins TRBV15 to TRBJ2-7; 7 bases are shared with TRBD1. Trimming took 3 bases from V and 3 from J; bases not matched to a gene: 5. Germline lookup yields CDR1 LNHNV and CDR2 YYDKDF (reference sequence). There are 14 residues in the CDR3. For the CDR3, the DNA is TGTGCCACCAGCAGGTACAGGGGTGGCTACGAGCAGTACTTC. It encodes CATSRYRGGYEQYF.

The chain links TRBV20-1 to TRBJ1-1; 12 nucleotides line up with TRBD1. The V gene end was trimmed by 5 bases and the J gene end by 11 bases; junction bases not matched to a gene: 9. Germline values: CDR1 DFQATT, CDR2 SNEGSKA (reference sequence). The CDR3 is made up of 13 amino acids. The CDR3 region is CSAGGQGASGAFF. The CDR3 DNA reads TGCAGTGCTGGGGGACAGGGGGCCTCAGGGGCTTTCTTT.

This chain uses TRBV24-1 with TRBJ2-5; 7 bases agree with TRBD1. This CDR3 contains 15 residues. From germline, CDR1 is KGHDR and CDR2 SFDVKD. The trim removed 1 base at V and 4 bases at J, leaving 5 bases unmatched. Here the CDR3 DNA reads TGTGCCACCAGTGATTTCTCAGGGGGAAGAGAGACCCAGTACTTC. This translates into CATSDFSGGRETQYF.

The chain recombines TRBV7-9 with TRBJ2-5; D is perhaps TRBD1 (6 bases). This CDR3 spans 13 amino acids. With 4 bases removed from V and 2 bases from J, the gap between germline ends came to 8 bases. Germline CDR1 is SEHNR and CDR2 is FQNEAQ (reference sequence). In DNA form, the CDR3 reads TGTGCCAGCAGCTGGGACACACAAGAGACCCAGTACTTC. Encoded protein: CASSWDTQETQYF.

The rearrangement uses TRBV24-1 and TRBJ2-7; 8 nucleotides align to TRBD2. The J segment lost 7 bases and the V segment lost 5 bases, leaving 6 bases of the junction unmatched. This CDR3 is built from 13 residues. CDR1 is KGHDR, CDR2 SFDVKD, per germline. In nucleotides, the CDR3 is TGTGCCACCAGTGTACCGGGGGGGCTAGAGCAGTACTTC. This translates into CATSVPGGLEQYF.

The chain is built from TRBV20-1 and TRBJ2-7, with TRBD1 identical over 9 bases. The germline V gene has CDR1 DFQATT and CDR2 SNEGSKA (reference sequence). With V trimmed by 1 base and J by 1 base, 8 bases remained unmatched. This CDR3 has 16 residues. The CDR3 DNA sequence: TGCAGTGCTAGAGGGCACAGGGGGCGACCGTCCTACGAGCAGTACTTC. This encodes CSARGHRGRPSYEQYF.

This chain links TRBV24-1 with TRBJ1-3; maybe TRBD1 (6 bases). Germline V gene data show CDR1 as KGHDR and CDR2 as SFDVKD. This CDR3 is 16 amino acids long. V lost 2 bases to trimming and J lost 2 bases, with 12 bases between them. Written as DNA, the CDR3 is TGTGCCACCAGTGATTCCGAAGGGACAACTGGAAACACCATATATTTT. Its translation is CATSDSEGTTGNTIYF.

The chain joins TRBV20-1 to TRBJ1-4, with 7 bases matching TRBD1. This CDR3 has 12 amino acids. CDR1 DFQATT and CDR2 SNEGSKA come from the germline V gene (reference sequence). The J segment lost 6 bases and the V segment lost 6 bases, leaving 4 bases of the junction unmatched. CDR3 amino acids: CSARGNDEKLFF. CDR3 in DNA: TGCAGTGCCAGGGGGAATGATGAAAAACTGTTTTTT.

This chain uses TRBV6-4 with TRBJ2-2, with 7 positions matching TRBD1. Unmatched junction bases numbered 5, after V lost 4 bases and J lost 3 bases. The CDR3 consists of 15 residues. Germline V lookup: CDR1 MRHNA, CDR2 SNTAGT. CDR3 in DNA: TGTGCCAGCAGTGGGGCAGGGGGAGACACCGGGGAGCTGTTTTTT. Its protein is CASSGAGGDTGELFF.

This clonotype was seen only a few times. The rearrangement uses TRBV7-3 and TRBJ2-5; D not resolved. Per germline, CDR1 SGHTA and CDR2 FQGTGA. The CDR3 length is 15 residues. The V gene lost 2 bases and the J gene lost 1 base, with 11 bases spanning the gap. In DNA form, the CDR3 reads TGTGCCAGCAGCTTACTACGGACGGCCCAAGAGACCCAGTACTTC. As protein: CASSLLRTAQETQYF.

The chain has TRBV19 and TRBJ1-5; D perhaps matches TRBD1 (5 bases). In germline, CDR1 is LNHDA, CDR2 SQIVND (reference sequence). Trimming stripped 7 bases from V and 0 bases from J, with 10 bases between. This CDR3 spans 14 amino acids. The CDR3 loop is CASIPTDSNQPQHF. The CDR3 coding sequence is TGTGCCAGTATCCCGACAGATAGCAATCAGCCCCAGCATTTT.

The V and J genes are TRBV6-5 and TRBJ2-3; D remains ambiguous. Germline CDR1 and CDR2: MNHEY and SVGAGI. The CDR3 is made up of 13 amino acids. V shed 0 bases and J shed 5 bases, with 6 bases lying between them. CDR3 nucleotides: TGTGCCAGCAGTTACTCGACGAAAGATACGCAGTATTTT. It encodes CASSYSTKDTQYF.

This chain joins TRBV19 and TRBJ2-7, with D maybe TRBD1 (6 bases). V lost 6 bases, J lost 0 bases, and 15 bases lay in between. CDR1 and CDR2 (germline): LNHDA, SQIVND (reference sequence). This CDR3 contains 15 residues. The CDR3 reads CASSAYRESSYEQYF. For the CDR3, the DNA is TGTGCCAGTAGCGCGTACAGGGAAAGCTCCTACGAGCAGTACTTC.

With regard to this clonotype: One end of the junction does not line up with germline, which may come from a read error. The genes are TRBV10-2 and TRBJ1-2; tentatively, D is TRBD1 (6 bases). Germline CDR1 is WSHSY and CDR2 is SAAADI. This CDR3 contains 14 residues. The CDR3 here is CASSMEVKGDGYTF. In nucleotides, the CDR3 is TGTGCCAGCAGTATGGAGGTAAAGGGGGATGGCTACACCTTC.

V usage is TRBV29-1 and J usage is TRBJ2-2; D possibly uses TRBD1 or TRBD2 (5 bases each). The CDR3 is 16 amino acids. Germline CDR1 reads SQVTM; CDR2 reads ANQGSEA. V lost 6 bases and J 0 bases, leaving 17 bases between the germline ends. The CDR3 DNA sequence: TGCAGCGTCCAAGATCGAGGGGCTACGAACACCGGGGAGCTGTTTTTT. Encoded protein: CSVQDRGATNTGELFF.

J is TRBJ1-1 and V is TRBV5-1; the D is unclear. CDR1 SGHRS and CDR2 YFSETQ come from the germline V gene. This CDR3 has 15 residues. Trimming took off 2 bases at V and 0 bases at J, with 11 bases between the two ends. In nucleotides, the CDR3 is TGCGCCAGCAGCTTAAGCGGTGTCCTGAACACTGAAGCTTTCTTT. This translates into CASSLSGVLNTEAFF.

The genes are TRBV24-1 and TRBJ2-7, with 8 positions matching TRBD1. The germline CDR1 and CDR2 sequences are KGHDR and SFDVKD. J gave up 5 bases and V 5 bases, and 7 bases lay outside the gene matches. The CDR3 is 14 residues long. CDR3 region: CATSAGQDRDEQYF. The DNA of the CDR3 is TGTGCCACCAGTGCGGGACAGGATCGGGACGAGCAGTACTTC.

The chain uses TRBV10-3 and TRBJ1-1; D ambiguous. The germline V gene has CDR1 ENHRY and CDR2 SYGVKD. The CDR3 runs to 13 residues. Trimming pared 10 bases from V and 3 bases from J, leaving 15 bases between. The CDR3 loop is CATHNTRYTEAFF. DNA of the CDR3: TGTGCCACCCACAATACACGTTACACTGAAGCTTTCTTT.

This clonotype occurred a few times. In nucleotides, the CDR3 is TGCAGCGTTGTACGGCTTGAGGGGAATGGCTACACCTTC. The encoded protein is CSVVRLEGNGYTF. The chain carries TRBV29-1 and TRBJ1-2; D possibly corresponds to TRBD1 (5 bases). Between the trimmed V and J ends, which lost 4 bases and 6 bases, there was a span of 15 bases. The germline V gene has CDR1 SQVTM and CDR2 ANQGSEA. This CDR3 contains 13 residues.

The sample holds a few counts of this clonotype. J is TRBJ2-1 and V is TRBV29-1; no definite D call. Germline loops: CDR1 SQVTM, CDR2 ANQGSEA. Trimming stripped 6 bases from V and 9 bases from J, with 18 bases between. This CDR3 has 13 residues. Here the CDR3 reads CSVASGVRSEQFF. The CDR3 nucleotides read TGCAGCGTAGCCTCGGGCGTAAGGAGTGAGCAGTTCTTC.

The sample holds many counts of this clonotype. V usage is TRBV7-7 and J usage is TRBJ2-7, with no clear D. The CDR3 totals 13 residues. V was clipped by 5 bases and J by 3 bases, with 11 bases between them. Germline-derived CDR1 and CDR2 are SSHAT and FNYEAQ (reference sequence). CDR3 bases: TGTGCCAGCAGCCATTTAGACGGCTACGAGCAGTACTTC. This codes for CASSHLDGYEQYF.

The table lists this clonotype with a count of one. The chain uses TRBV9 and TRBJ2-1, with no clear D. This CDR3 contains 14 residues. V lost 0 bases to trimming and J lost 6 bases, with 10 bases between them. Per the germline V gene, CDR1 is SGDLS and CDR2 is YYNGEE. Written as DNA, the CDR3 is TGTGCCAGCAGCGTAGGACTTTCTTCCAATGAGCAGTTCTTC. Encoded protein: CASSVGLSSNEQFF.

The rearrangement joins TRBV6-6 to TRBJ2-7; a possible D gene is TRBD1 (5 bases). CDR3 length: 14 amino acids. V lost 4 bases and J 2 bases, leaving 12 bases between the germline ends. Germline V gene data show CDR1 as MNHNY and CDR2 as SVGAGI (reference sequence). The CDR3 protein is CASSLGPSTYEQYF. CDR3 nucleotides: TGTGCCAGCAGTTTGGGGCCTTCGACCTACGAGCAGTACTTC.